This T cell receptor (beta chain) is drawn from a study of control samples from healthy donors and cancer patients. Produced via immunoSEQ multiplex PCR; TCRdb's table is partial and in-frame only. This sample has 90,000 or so clones, with around nine tenths found just once. The V segment lost 4 bases and the J segment 2 bases; nucleotides outside the gene matches: 5. The CDR3 loop spans 14 amino acids. Germline V gene lookup returns CDR1 MDHEN and CDR2 SYDVKM. The clonotype originates from a woman aged 50 to 60 with colorectal cancer. The sequenced sample was PBMCs. V usage is TRBV28 and J usage is TRBJ2-7; 7 bases fit TRBD1. Here the CDR3 reads CASSSDRVAYEQYV. In nucleotides, the CDR3 is TGTGCCAGCAGTTCCGACAGGGTTGCCTACGAGCAGTACGTC.